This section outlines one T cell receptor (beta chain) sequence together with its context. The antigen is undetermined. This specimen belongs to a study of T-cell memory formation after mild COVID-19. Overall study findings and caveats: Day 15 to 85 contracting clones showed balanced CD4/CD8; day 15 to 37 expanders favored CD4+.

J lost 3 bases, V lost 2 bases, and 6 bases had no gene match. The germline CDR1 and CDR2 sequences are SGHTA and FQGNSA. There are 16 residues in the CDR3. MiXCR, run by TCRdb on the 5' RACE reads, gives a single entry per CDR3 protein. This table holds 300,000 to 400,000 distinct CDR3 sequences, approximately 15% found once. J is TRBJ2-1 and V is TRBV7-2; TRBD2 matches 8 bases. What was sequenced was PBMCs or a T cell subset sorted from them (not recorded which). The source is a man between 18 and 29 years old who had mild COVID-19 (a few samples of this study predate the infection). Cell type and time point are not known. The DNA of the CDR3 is TGTGCCAGCAGCTTACTGGGCGGGGGGTTCTACAATGAGCAGTTCTTC. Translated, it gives CASSLLGGGFYNEQFF.